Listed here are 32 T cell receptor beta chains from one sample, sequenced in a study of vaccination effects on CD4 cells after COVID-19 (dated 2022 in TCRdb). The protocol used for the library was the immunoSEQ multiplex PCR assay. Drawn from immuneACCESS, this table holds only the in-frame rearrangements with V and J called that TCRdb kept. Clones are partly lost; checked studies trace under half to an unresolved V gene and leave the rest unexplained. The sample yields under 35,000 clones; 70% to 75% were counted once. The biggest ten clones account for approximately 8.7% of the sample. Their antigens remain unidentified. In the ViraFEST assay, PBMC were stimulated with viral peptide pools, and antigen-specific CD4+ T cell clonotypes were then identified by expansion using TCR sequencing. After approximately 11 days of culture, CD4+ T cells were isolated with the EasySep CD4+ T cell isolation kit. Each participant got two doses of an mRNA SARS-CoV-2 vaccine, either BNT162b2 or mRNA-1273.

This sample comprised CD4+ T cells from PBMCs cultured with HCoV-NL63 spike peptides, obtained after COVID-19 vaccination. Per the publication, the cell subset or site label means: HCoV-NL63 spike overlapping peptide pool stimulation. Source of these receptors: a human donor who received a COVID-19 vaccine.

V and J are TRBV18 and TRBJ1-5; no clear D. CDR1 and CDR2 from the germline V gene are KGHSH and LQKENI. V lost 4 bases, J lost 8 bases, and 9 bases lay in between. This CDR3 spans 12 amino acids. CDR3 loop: CASSLGPEPQHF. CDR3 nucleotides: TGTGCCAGCTCACTTGGGCCCGAGCCCCAGCATTTT.

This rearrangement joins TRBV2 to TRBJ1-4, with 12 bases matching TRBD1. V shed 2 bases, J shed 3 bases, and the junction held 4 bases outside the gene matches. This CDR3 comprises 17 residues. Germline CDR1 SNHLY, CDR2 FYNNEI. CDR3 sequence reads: CASSERGQGAPNEKLFF. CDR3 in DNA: TGTGCCAGCAGTGAACGGGGACAGGGGGCCCCTAATGAAAAACTGTTTTTT.

The DNA of the CDR3 is TGCGCCAGCACGGGGTTCTTTGAAGAGACCCAGTACTTC. Translated: CASTGFFEETQYF. The J gene is TRBJ2-5, the V gene TRBV10-1; TRBD2 is a possible D gene (5 bases). The CDR3 consists of 13 residues. The germline V gene encodes CDR1 WNHNN and CDR2 SYGVQD (reference sequence). Trimming removed 7 bases at V and 3 bases at J, with 12 bases between.

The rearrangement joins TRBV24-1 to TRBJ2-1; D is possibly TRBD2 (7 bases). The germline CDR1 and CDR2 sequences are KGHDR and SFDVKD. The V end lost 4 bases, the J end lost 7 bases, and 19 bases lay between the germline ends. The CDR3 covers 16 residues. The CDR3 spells CATSDQWGGLVNEQFF. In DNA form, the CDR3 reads TGTGCCACCAGTGACCAATGGGGGGGCTTGGTGAATGAGCAGTTCTTC.

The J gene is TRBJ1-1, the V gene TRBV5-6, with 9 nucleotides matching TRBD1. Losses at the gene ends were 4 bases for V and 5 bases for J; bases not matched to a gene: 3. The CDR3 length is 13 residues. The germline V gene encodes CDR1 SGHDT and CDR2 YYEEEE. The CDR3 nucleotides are TGTGCCAGCAGCGGAGGGACAGGGACTGAAGCTTTCTTT. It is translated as CASSGGTGTEAFF.

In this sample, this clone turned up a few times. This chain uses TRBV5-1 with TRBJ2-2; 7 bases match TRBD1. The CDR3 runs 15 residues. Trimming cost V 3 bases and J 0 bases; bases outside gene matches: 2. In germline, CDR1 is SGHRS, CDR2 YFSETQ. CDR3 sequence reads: CASSWGTANTGELFF. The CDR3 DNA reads TGCGCCAGCAGCTGGGGGACAGCGAACACCGGGGAGCTGTTTTTT.

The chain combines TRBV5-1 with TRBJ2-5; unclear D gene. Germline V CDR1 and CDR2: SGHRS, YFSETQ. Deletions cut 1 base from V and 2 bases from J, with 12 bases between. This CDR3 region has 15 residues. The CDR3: CASSLSRPVQETQYF. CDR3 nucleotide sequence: TGCGCCAGCAGCTTGAGCCGGCCGGTACAAGAGACCCAGTACTTC.

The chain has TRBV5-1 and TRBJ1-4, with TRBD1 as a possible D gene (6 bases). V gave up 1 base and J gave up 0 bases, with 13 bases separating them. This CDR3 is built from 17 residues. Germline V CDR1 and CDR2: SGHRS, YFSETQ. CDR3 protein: CASSLSGDAATNEKLFF. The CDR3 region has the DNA TGCGCCAGCAGCTTGTCAGGGGATGCCGCAACTAATGAAAAACTGTTTTTT.

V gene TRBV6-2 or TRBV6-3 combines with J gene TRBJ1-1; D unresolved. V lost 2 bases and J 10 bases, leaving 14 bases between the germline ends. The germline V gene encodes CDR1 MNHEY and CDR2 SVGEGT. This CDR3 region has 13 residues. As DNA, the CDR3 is TGTGCCAGCAGTTACCCGTTAAGGGATGGAGCTTTCTTT. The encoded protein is CASSYPLRDGAFF.

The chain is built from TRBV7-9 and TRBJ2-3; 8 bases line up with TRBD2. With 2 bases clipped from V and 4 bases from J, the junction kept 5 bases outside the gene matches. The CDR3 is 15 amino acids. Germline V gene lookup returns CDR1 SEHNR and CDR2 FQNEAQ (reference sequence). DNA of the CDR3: TGTGCCAGCAGCTTATTGGGACTAGAGGCAGATACGCAGTATTTT. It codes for CASSLLGLEADTQYF.

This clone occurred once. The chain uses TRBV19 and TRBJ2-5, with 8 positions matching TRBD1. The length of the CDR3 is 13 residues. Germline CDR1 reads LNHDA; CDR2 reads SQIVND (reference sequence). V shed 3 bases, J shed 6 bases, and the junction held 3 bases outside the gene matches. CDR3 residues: CASSIDRGQTQYF. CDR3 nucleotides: TGTGCCAGTAGTATTGACAGGGGACAGACCCAGTACTTC.

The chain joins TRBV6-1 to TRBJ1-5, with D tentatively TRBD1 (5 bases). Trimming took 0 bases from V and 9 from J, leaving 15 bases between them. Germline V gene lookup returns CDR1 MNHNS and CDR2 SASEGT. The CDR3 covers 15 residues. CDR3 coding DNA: TGTGCCAGCAGTGAAGCGTGGCAGGGAGGATGGCCCCAGCATTTT. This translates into CASSEAWQGGWPQHF.

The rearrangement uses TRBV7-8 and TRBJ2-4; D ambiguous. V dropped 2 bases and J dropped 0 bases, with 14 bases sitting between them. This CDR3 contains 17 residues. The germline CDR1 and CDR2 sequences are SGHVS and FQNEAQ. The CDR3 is CASSLNRTNPAKNIQYF. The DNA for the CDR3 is TGTGCCAGCAGCTTAAATCGTACCAATCCAGCCAAAAACATTCAGTACTTC.

The DNA for the CDR3 is TGTGCCAGCATTTATTCCACGGGAGGGCTCTACAATGAGCAGTTCTTC. It codes for CASIYSTGGLYNEQFF. The chain has TRBV6-5 and TRBJ2-1; the match to TRBD2 covers 8 bases. The CDR3 loop spans 16 amino acids. Germline lookup yields CDR1 MNHEY and CDR2 SVGAGI. V trimming: 7 bases; J trimming: 3 bases; junction bases outside the gene matches: 11.

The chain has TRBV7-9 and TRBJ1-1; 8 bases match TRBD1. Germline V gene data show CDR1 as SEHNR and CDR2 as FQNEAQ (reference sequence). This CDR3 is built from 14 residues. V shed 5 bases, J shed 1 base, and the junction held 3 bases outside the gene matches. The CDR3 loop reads CASSPGQANTEAFF. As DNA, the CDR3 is TGTGCCAGCAGCCCGGGACAGGCGAACACTGAAGCTTTCTTT.

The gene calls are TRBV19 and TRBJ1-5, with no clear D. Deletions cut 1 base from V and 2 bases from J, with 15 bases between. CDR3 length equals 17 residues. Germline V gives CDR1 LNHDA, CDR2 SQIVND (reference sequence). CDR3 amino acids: CASSIGLGSPGNQPQHF. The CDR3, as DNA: TGTGCCAGTAGTATAGGGCTTGGGTCACCGGGCAATCAGCCCCAGCATTTT.

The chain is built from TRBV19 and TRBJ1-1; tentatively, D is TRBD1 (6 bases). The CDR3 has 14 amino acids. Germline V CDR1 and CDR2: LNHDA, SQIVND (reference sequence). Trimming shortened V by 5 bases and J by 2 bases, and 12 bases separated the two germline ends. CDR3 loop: CASSRGTTNTEAFF. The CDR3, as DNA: TGTGCCAGTAGTCGGGGGACAACCAACACTGAAGCTTTCTTT. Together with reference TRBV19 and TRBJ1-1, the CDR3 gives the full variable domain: DGGITQSPKYLFRKEGQNVTLSCEQNLNHDAMYWYRQDPGQGLRLIYYSQIVNDFQKGDIAEGYSVSREKKESFPLTVTSAQKNPTAFYLCASSRGTTNTEAFFGQGTRLTVV.

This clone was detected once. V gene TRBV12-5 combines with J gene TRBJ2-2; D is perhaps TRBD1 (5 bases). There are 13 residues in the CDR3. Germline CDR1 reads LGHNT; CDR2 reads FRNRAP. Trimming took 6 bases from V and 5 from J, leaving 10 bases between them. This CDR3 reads CASGLRGTGELFF. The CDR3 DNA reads TGTGCTAGTGGCCTAAGGGGAACCGGGGAGCTGTTTTTT.

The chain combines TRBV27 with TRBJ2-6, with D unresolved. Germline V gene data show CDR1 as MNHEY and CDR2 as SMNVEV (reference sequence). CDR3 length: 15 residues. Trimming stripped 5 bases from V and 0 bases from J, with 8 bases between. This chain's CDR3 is CASSAHNSGANVLTF. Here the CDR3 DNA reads TGTGCCAGCAGTGCTCATAACTCTGGGGCCAACGTCCTGACTTTC.

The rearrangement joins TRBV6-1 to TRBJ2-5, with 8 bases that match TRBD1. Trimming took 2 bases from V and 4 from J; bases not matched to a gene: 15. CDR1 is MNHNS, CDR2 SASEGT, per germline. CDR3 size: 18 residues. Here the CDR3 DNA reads TGTGCCAGCAGTGAAAGCTTTGGACAGGGAAGGTTAGGAGAGACCCAGTACTTC. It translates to CASSESFGQGRLGETQYF.

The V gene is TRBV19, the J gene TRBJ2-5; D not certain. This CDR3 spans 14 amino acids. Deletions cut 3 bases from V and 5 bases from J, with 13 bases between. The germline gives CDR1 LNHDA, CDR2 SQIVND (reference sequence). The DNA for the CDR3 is TGTGCCAGTAGTATTAATGGTCTGCGGGAGACCCAGTACTTC. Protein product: CASSINGLRETQYF.

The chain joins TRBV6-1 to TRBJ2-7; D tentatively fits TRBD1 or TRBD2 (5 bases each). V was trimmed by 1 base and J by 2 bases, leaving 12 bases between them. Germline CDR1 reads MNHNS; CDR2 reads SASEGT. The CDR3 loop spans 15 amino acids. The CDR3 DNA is TGTGCCAGCAGTGAAGAGAGGGGACGGGCCTACGAGCAGTACTTC. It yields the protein CASSEERGRAYEQYF.

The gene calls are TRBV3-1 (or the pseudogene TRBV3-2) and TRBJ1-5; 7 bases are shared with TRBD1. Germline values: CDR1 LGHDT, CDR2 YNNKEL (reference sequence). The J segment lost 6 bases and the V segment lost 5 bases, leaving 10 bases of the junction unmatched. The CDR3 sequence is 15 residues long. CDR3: CASSTRQGGGQPQHF. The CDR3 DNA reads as TGTGCCAGCAGCACCCGACAGGGTGGGGGTCAGCCCCAGCATTTT.

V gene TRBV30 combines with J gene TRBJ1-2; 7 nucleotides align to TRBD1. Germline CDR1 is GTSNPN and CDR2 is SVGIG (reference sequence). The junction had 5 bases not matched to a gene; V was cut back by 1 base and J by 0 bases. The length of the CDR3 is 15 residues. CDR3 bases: TGTGCCTGGAGTGGGGGACAGCGTACTAACTATGGCTACACCTTC. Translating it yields CAWSGGQRTNYGYTF.

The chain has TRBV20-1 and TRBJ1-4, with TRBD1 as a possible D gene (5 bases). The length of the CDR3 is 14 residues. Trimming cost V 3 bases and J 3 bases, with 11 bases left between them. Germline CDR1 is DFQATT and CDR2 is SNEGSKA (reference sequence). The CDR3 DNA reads TGCAGTGCTAGTCGGGACGGAGCTAATGAAAAACTGTTTTTT. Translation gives CSASRDGANEKLFF.

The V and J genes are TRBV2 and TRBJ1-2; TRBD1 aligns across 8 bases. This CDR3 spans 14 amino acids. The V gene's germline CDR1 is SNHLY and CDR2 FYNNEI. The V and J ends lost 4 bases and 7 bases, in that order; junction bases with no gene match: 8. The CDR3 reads CASSARGLEVGYTF. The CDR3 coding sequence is TGTGCCAGCAGTGCCAGGGGGCTAGAAGTTGGCTACACCTTC. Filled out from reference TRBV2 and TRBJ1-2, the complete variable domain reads EPEVTQTPSHQVTQMGQEVILRCVPISNHLYFYWYRQILGQKVEFLVSFYNNEISEKSEIFDDQFSVERPDGSNFTLKIRSTKLEDSAMYFCASSARGLEVGYTFGSGTRLTVV.

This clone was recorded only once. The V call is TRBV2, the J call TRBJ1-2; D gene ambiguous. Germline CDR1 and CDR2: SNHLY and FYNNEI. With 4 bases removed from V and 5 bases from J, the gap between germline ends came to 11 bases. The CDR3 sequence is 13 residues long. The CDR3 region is CASSVRAEYGYTF. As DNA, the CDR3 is TGTGCCAGCAGTGTAAGGGCCGAATATGGCTACACCTTC.

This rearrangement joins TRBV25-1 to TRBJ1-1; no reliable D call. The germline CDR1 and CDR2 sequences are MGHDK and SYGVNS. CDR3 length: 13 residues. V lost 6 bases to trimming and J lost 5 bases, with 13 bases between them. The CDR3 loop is CASRSLGGTEAFF. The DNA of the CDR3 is TGTGCCAGCAGGAGCCTGGGTGGAACTGAAGCTTTCTTT.

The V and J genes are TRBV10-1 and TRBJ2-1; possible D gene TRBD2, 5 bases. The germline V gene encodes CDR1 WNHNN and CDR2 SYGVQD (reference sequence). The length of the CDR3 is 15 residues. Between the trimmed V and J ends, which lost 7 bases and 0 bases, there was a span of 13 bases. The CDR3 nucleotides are TGCGCCAGCACGTGGGTAGGGAGCTCCTACAATGAGCAGTTCTTC. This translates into CASTWVGSSYNEQFF.

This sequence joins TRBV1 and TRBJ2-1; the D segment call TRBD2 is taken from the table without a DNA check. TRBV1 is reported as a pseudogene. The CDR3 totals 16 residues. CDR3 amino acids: CTSSQRVGGPDKKQFF. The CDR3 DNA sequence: TGCACCAGCAGCCAAAGAGTCGGGGGACCCGATAAGAAACAGTTCTTC.

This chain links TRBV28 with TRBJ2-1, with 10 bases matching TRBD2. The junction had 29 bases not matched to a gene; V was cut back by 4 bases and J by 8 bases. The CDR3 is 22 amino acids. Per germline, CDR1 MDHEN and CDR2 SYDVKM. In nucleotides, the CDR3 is TGTGCCAGCAGTTCCACCCGACAGGGCTTAGGAGTAAGCGGGAGGGCCTTGGATGAGCAGTTCTTC. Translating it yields CASSSTRQGLGVSGRALDEQFF. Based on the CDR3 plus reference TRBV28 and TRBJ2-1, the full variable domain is DVKVTQSSRYLVKRTGEKVFLECVQDMDHENMFWYRQDPGLGLRLIYFSYDVKMKEKGDIPEGYSVSREKKERFSLILESASTNQTSMYLCASSSTRQGLGVSGRALDEQFFGPGTRLTVL.

The CDR3, as DNA: TGTGCCAGCAGAACCATAGCGGGGTACACCGGGGAGCTGTTTTTT. This codes for CASRTIAGYTGELFF. V and J are TRBV6-5 and TRBJ2-2, with 8 bases that match TRBD2. Germline CDR1 reads MNHEY; CDR2 reads SVGAGI. The CDR3 totals 15 residues. After removal of 6 bases from V and 3 bases from J, the junction contained 6 bases not matched to a gene.